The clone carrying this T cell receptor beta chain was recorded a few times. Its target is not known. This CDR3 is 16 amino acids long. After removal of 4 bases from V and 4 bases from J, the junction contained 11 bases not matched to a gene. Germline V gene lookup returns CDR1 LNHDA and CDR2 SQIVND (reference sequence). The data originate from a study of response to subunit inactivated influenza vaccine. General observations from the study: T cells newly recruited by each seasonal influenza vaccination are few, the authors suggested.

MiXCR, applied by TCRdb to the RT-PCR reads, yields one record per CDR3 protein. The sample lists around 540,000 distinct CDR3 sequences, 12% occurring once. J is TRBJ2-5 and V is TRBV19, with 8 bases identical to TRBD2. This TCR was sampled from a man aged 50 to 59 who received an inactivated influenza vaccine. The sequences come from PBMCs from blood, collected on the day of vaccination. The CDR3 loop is CASSKMAGGAVETQYF. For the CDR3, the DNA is TGTGCCAGTAGTAAGATGGCGGGGGGCGCGGTAGAGACCCAGTACTTC.